This TCR beta chain was sequenced during a study of blood T cell repertoires in COVID-19. V was pared by 5 bases and J by 2 bases, with 5 bases of the junction left unmatched. The CDR3 extends over 15 amino acids. Germline CDR1 SGHTA, CDR2 FQGTGA. Original processing methods: Reference gene primers were amplified, and this amplification served to estimate nucleated cell counts. Sequencing used immunoSEQ multiplex PCR; TCRdb keeps in-frame clones, though not all of them. V, J and clone size derive from that table, while D and trimming were established from the DNA sequence. The sample includes 50,000 or so clones, 75% to 95% seen only once; the top ten take 14%.

Input material: peripheral blood. This TCR derives from a human donor with active COVID-19. The donor label of this sample is uncertain. This chain links TRBV7-3 with TRBJ2-1; 8 bases fit TRBD2. CDR3 sequence: CASSVIAGPYNEQFF. The CDR3 nucleotides are TGTGCCAGCAGCGTTATAGCGGGGCCCTACAATGAGCAGTTCTTC.